These T cell receptor beta chains were read from a single sample in a study of cytomegalovirus exposure and HLA in healthy donors. Profiling relied on immunoSEQ multiplex PCR, and the TCRdb table lists in-frame clones only, not all of them. The sample lists around 190,000 clones; approximately 70% were seen once. The sequenced sample consisted of PBMCs. Receptor source: a woman aged 25 to 45 in good health and CMV-seropositive. Both conserved end residues are part of each CDR3. A D gene is named only where the DNA matches it firmly. Clone size is given for some rows only: seen once, a few or many times, or a class if the clone is expanded.

d_call j_call clone_size v_call cdr3_nt cdr3_aa
TRBD1 TRBJ2-3 . TRBV5-1 TGCGCCAGCAGTCAGGACAGGGGGCCAGATACGCAGTATTTT CASSQDRGPDTQYF
. TRBJ1-1 . TRBV19 TGTGCCAGTAGTATACGCGGGGGTACCGCGATAACTGAAGCTTTCTTT CASSIRGGTAITEAFF
TRBD2 TRBJ2-3 once TRBV13 TGTGCCAGCAGCGCTAGCGGGAGCACAGATACGCAGTATTTT CASSASGSTDTQYF
. TRBJ2-2 . TRBV5-1 TGCGCCAGCAGCTTATCCTTCAAGCTCACCGGGGAGCTGTTTTTT CASSLSFKLTGELFF
. TRBJ2-1 once TRBV5-1 TGCGCCAGCAGCCCATCCTACAGGAATGAGCAGTTCTTC CASSPSYRNEQFF
TRBD2 TRBJ2-3 . TRBV5-1 TGCGCCAGCAGCTTGGGTGCTAGCGGGAGTACCAGGGATACGCAGTATTTT CASSLGASGSTRDTQYF
TRBD2 TRBJ2-1 . TRBV10-1 TGCGCCATCAGATGGGGGGGGGCTAGCGGGAGAGCCCGAACAAACACCTACAATGAGCAGTTCTTC CAIRWGGASGRARTNTYNEQFF
TRBD1 TRBJ2-5 . TRBV29-1 TGCAGCGTTTCTCCCGGAGGACAGGGGCGGACCCAGTACTTC CSVSPGGQGRTQYF
. TRBJ2-3 . TRBV29-1 TGCAGCGTACTCTCTGACTACACAGATACGCAGTATTTT CSVLSDYTDTQYF
. TRBJ2-7 . TRBV6-1 TGTGCCAGCAGTGAAGCGGCCGACACCACCCTTGCCTACGAGCAGTACTTC CASSEAADTTLAYEQYF
TRBD1 TRBJ2-7 . TRBV2 TGTGCCAGCACCGCAGGACAGGTCCTCTACGAGCAGTACTTC CASTAGQVLYEQYF
. TRBJ2-1 . TRBV5-1 TGCGCCAGCAGCTTGGAGGTCCGACTCTCATCCGATGAGCAGTTCTTC CASSLEVRLSSDEQFF
. TRBJ2-5 . TRBV7-2 TGTGCCAGCAGCTTCTCCGACTCAGAGACCCAGTACTTC CASSFSDSETQYF
TRBD2 TRBJ2-1 few TRBV28 TGTGCCAGCAGCTTACTAGCGGGAGTTTTCGGGGAGCAGTTCTTC CASSLLAGVFGEQFF
TRBD2 TRBJ2-5 . TRBV28 TGTGCCAGCAGTTTAGGGATGTTAGCGGGTTCCCAAGAGACCCAGTACTTC CASSLGMLAGSQETQYF